What follows are 18 T cell receptor beta chains derived from one specimen sequenced in a study of cytomegalovirus exposure and HLA in healthy donors. Researchers ran the PCR with 60 Vbeta and 13 Jbeta primers. Generated by immunoSEQ multiplex PCR, the TCRdb table keeps only in-frame clones and is missing some. The sample lists about 200,000 clones, roughly 84% occurring once. The material sequenced was PBMCs. The receptors stem from a boy aged 2 to 9 in good health and CMV-seronegative.

The chain uses TRBV6-5 and TRBJ1-3; 9 bases line up with TRBD1. Per the germline V gene, CDR1 is MNHEY and CDR2 is SVGAGI. The trim removed 5 bases at V and 7 bases at J, leaving 3 bases unmatched. CDR3 length: 13 residues. The chain's CDR3 is CASSTDRGNTIYF. Written as DNA, the CDR3 is TGTGCCAGCAGTACCGACAGGGGGAACACCATATATTTT.

The chain joins TRBV5-1 to TRBJ2-2; 12 bases align to TRBD1. This CDR3 has 15 residues. Germline CDR1 and CDR2: SGHRS and YFSETQ. J gave up 6 bases and V 4 bases, and 4 bases lay outside the gene matches. CDR3 sequence reads: CASSQGQGAAGELFF. As DNA, the CDR3 is TGCGCCAGCAGCCAGGGACAGGGGGCCGCCGGGGAGCTGTTTTTT.

The chain's CDR3 is CASSYGGMQYNEQFF. CDR3 DNA: TGTGCCAGCAGTTATGGCGGGATGCAGTACAATGAGCAGTTCTTC. V and J are TRBV6-5 and TRBJ2-1; TRBD2 is a possible D gene (6 bases). Trimming left V 3 bases short and J 4 bases short, with 13 bases between. The CDR3 length is 15 residues. Germline CDR1 and CDR2: MNHEY and SVGAGI.

The chain couples TRBV19 to TRBJ2-1; 12 bases agree with TRBD2. The CDR3 covers 15 residues. V was pared by 6 bases and J by 5 bases, with 5 bases of the junction left unmatched. Germline V gene data show CDR1 as LNHDA and CDR2 as SQIVND (reference sequence). This chain's CDR3 is CASSRLAGGNNEQFF. CDR3 in DNA: TGTGCCAGTAGCCGTCTAGCGGGGGGGAACAATGAGCAGTTCTTC.

The CDR3, as DNA: TGTGCCAGCAGCCCTAGCGGGGGCACCGGGGAGCTGTTTTTT. This encodes CASSPSGGTGELFF. The J gene is TRBJ2-2, the V gene TRBV7-9, with 10 bases that match TRBD2. Germline CDR1 and CDR2: SEHNR and FQNEAQ (reference sequence). The ends lost 5 bases at V and 4 bases at J; junction bases unmatched: 1. This CDR3 contains 14 residues.

The chain couples TRBV29-1 to TRBJ2-3; TRBD2 is a possible D gene (6 bases). The germline CDR1 and CDR2 sequences are SQVTM and ANQGSEA. V was pared by 1 base and J by 4 bases, with 9 bases between. The CDR3 sequence is 13 residues long. The CDR3 loop is CSVEGLAPDTQYF. The CDR3 region has the DNA TGCAGCGTTGAAGGGCTAGCGCCAGATACGCAGTATTTT.

The chain is built from TRBV5-1 and TRBJ2-7; 7 bases are shared with TRBD2. The CDR3 runs to 14 residues. The V segment lost 2 bases and the J segment 3 bases; nucleotides outside the gene matches: 5. CDR1 and CDR2 from the germline V gene are SGHRS and YFSETQ. The CDR3 nucleotides read TGCGCCAGCAGCTTCCAAGCGGGGAACTACGAGCAGTACTTC. It specifies CASSFQAGNYEQYF.

The chain combines TRBV5-4 with TRBJ2-7; 10 bases are a match to TRBD2. CDR3 length equals 15 residues. Germline CDR1 and CDR2: SGHNT and YYREEE (reference sequence). Trimming at V came to 0 bases and at J to 4 bases, leaving 4 bases not matched to a gene. CDR3 loop: CASSLATAGGYEQYF. The CDR3 nucleotides are TGTGCCAGCAGCTTGGCTACAGCGGGAGGGTACGAGCAGTACTTC. Looking up the rest from reference TRBV5-4 and TRBJ2-7 gives the full variable domain: ETGVTQSPTHLIKTRGQQVTLRCSSQSGHNTVSWYQQALGQGPQFIFQYYREEENGRGNFPPRFSGLQFPNYSSELNVNALELDDSALYLCASSLATAGGYEQYFGPGTRLTVT.

The chain has TRBV19 and TRBJ1-3; D call uncertain. In germline, CDR1 is LNHDA, CDR2 SQIVND (reference sequence). This CDR3 region has 15 residues. With 1 base removed from V and 2 bases from J, the gap between germline ends came to 9 bases. Here the CDR3 reads CASSIARIPGNTIYF. In DNA form, the CDR3 reads TGTGCCAGTAGTATAGCCAGAATACCTGGAAACACCATATATTTT. Drawing the rest from reference TRBV19 and TRBJ1-3, the complete variable domain is DGGITQSPKYLFRKEGQNVTLSCEQNLNHDAMYWYRQDPGQGLRLIYYSQIVNDFQKGDIAEGYSVSREKKESFPLTVTSAQKNPTAFYLCASSIARIPGNTIYFGEGSWLTVV.

This sequence joins TRBV11-2 and TRBJ2-3; D might be TRBD2 (5 bases). Trimming cost V 1 base and J 10 bases, with 9 bases left between them. Germline V lookup: CDR1 SGHAT, CDR2 FQNNGV. The CDR3 has 12 residues. In DNA, the CDR3 is TGTGCCAGCAGCTTAGGGGGAGCCCCGCAGTATTTT. Amino acid sequence: CASSLGGAPQYF.

The V and J genes are TRBV27 and TRBJ1-4, with 10 bases that match TRBD1. The CDR3 has 16 amino acids. Per the germline V gene, CDR1 is MNHEY and CDR2 is SMNVEV (reference sequence). V lost 3 bases and J lost 0; bases outside the gene matches: 1. The DNA for the CDR3 is TGTGCCAGCAGTTTTGGACAGGGGGCAACTAATGAAAAACTGTTTTTT. It encodes CASSFGQGATNEKLFF.

The chain carries TRBV27 and TRBJ2-1; D is perhaps TRBD1 (6 bases). CDR1 and CDR2 (germline): MNHEY, SMNVEV (reference sequence). V lost 4 bases and J lost 2, with 6 bases in between. The CDR3 sequence is 13 residues long. The chain's CDR3 is CASSYRAYNEQFF. The CDR3 DNA sequence: TGTGCCAGCAGTTACAGGGCCTACAATGAGCAGTTCTTC.

V gene TRBV19 combines with J gene TRBJ2-6, with TRBD2 matching 7 bases. CDR3 length: 19 amino acids. V lost 4 bases and J lost 0; bases outside the gene matches: 12. Germline CDR1 and CDR2: LNHDA and SQIVND (reference sequence). The CDR3 DNA follows: TGTGCCAGTAGTACCCCTCGGCGGGGGAGGATCTCTGGGGCCAACGTCCTGACTTTC. It translates to CASSTPRRGRISGANVLTF. The full variable domain, rest sourced from reference TRBV19 and TRBJ2-6, is DGGITQSPKYLFRKEGQNVTLSCEQNLNHDAMYWYRQDPGQGLRLIYYSQIVNDFQKGDIAEGYSVSREKKESFPLTVTSAQKNPTAFYLCASSTPRRGRISGANVLTFGAGSRLTVL.

V usage is TRBV18 and J usage is TRBJ1-2; 11 bases fit TRBD1. This CDR3 is built from 15 residues. From germline, CDR1 is KGHSH and CDR2 LQKENI. V was pared by 1 base and J by 4 bases, with 2 bases of the junction left unmatched. The CDR3 nucleotides are TGTGCCAGCTCACCACAAGGGACAGGGGGCTATGGCTACACCTTC. Its protein product is CASSPQGTGGYGYTF.

This sequence joins TRBV4-1 and TRBJ1-6, with 7 bases lining up with TRBD1. V trimming: 2 bases; J trimming: 3 bases; junction bases outside the gene matches: 1. Germline V gene data show CDR1 as MGHRA and CDR2 as YSYEKL. CDR3 length: 15 amino acids. The CDR3 loop is CASSQRDSYNSPLHF. CDR3 nucleotide sequence: TGCGCCAGCAGCCAAAGGGACAGCTATAATTCACCCCTCCACTTT.

Written as DNA, the CDR3 is TGTGCCAGCAGTTATACGGGGACAGGGGAAGGCTACACCTTC. Translation: CASSYTGTGEGYTF. V is TRBV6-6 and J is TRBJ1-2, with 10 bases aligning to TRBD1. CDR3 length: 14 amino acids. V shed 3 bases and J 8 bases; nucleotides not matched to a gene: 6. CDR1 is MNHNY, CDR2 SVGAGI, per germline (reference sequence).

This clone was picked up one time. This sequence joins TRBV6-5 and TRBJ2-7; D might be TRBD2 (5 bases). Germline V lookup: CDR1 MNHEY, CDR2 SVGAGI. There are 14 residues in the CDR3. The V gene lost 2 bases and the J gene lost 2 bases, with 10 bases spanning the gap. In DNA, the CDR3 is TGTGCCAGCAGTTACGGACTCCTAACCTACGAGCAGTACTTC. Amino acids: CASSYGLLTYEQYF.

This sequence joins TRBV11-2 and TRBJ1-1, with TRBD1 identical over 8 bases. The length of the CDR3 is 17 residues. Germline values: CDR1 SGHAT, CDR2 FQNNGV. V shed 7 bases, J shed 2 bases, and the junction held 15 bases outside the gene matches. CDR3 nucleotides: TGTGCCAGCACCCAAAGCGGCCTGACAGGGGTAAACACTGAAGCTTTCTTT. This codes for CASTQSGLTGVNTEAFF.